The present TCR beta chain was sequenced within a study of Ad26.COV2.S vaccination and SARS-CoV-2 variants. Study-wide results and caveats: Vaccine recipients surpassed placebo recipients in spike-specific TCR breadth. Reported post-vaccination CD8+ and CD4+ T cell responses to spike showed substantial breadth. Measurement of non-spike TCR breadth gave similar results in vaccine and placebo recipients.

Germline V gives CDR1 MNHNY, CDR2 SVGAGI (reference sequence). The V end lost 5 bases, the J end lost 1 base, and 18 bases lay between the germline ends. The CDR3 consists of 17 residues. This clone was seen just once. Its antigen is unidentified. The protocol was immunoSEQ multiplex PCR, while the TCRdb copy is restricted to in-frame clones and leaves out a portion. The data contain 500,000 or so clones, 87% of them seen just once; the ten biggest clones take up around 13%. Treatment defined: over 15 received Ad26.COV2.S at low or high dose, single or two shots; 5 received placebo; per-sample allocation not given. At day 63 after the first vaccine or placebo injection, samples were drawn. The sample came from a Boston adult aged 18-55 years.

The sequences come from peripheral blood, collected in a trial of Ad26.COV2.S vaccine versus placebo. The rearrangement links TRBV6-6 to TRBJ1-5, with a possible D match to TRBD1 (5 bases). This receptor was identified in a person between 18 and 65 years old who received the Ad26.COV2.S COVID-19 vaccine or a placebo. CDR3 amino acids: CASSPPGAVLSNQPQHF. The CDR3 nucleotides read TGTGCCAGCAGTCCTCCCGGGGCTGTGTTGAGCAATCAGCCCCAGCATTTT.